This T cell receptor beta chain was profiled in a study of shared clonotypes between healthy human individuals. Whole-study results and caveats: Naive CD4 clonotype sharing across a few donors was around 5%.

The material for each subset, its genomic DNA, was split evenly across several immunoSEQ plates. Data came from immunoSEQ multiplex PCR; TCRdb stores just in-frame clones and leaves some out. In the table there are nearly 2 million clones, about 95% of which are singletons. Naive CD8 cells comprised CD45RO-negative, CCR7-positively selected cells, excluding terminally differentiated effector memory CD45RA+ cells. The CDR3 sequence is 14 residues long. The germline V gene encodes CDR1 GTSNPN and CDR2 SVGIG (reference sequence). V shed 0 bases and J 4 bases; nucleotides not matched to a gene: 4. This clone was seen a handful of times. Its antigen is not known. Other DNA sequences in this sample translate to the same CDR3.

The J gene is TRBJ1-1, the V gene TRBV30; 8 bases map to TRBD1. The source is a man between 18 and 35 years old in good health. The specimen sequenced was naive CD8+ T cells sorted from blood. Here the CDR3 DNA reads TGTGCCTGGAGTGTCGGACAGGGACGCACTGAAGCTTTCTTT. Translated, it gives CAWSVGQGRTEAFF.